The clone carrying this T cell receptor beta chain is a singleton in its sample. The antigen is undetermined. This entry comes from a study of cytomegalovirus exposure and HLA in healthy donors. Study findings and constraints: As immune exposure information, only CMV serostatus was available.

13 Jbeta primers and 60 Vbeta primers were used for the PCR. The table came from immunoSEQ multiplex PCR; TCRdb's copy has only in-frame clones and leaves some out. The sample shows fewer than 250,000 clones, approximately 80% of them seen only once. Germline V CDR1 and CDR2: SGHNT, YYREEE (reference sequence). This CDR3 contains 17 residues. With V trimmed by 4 bases and J by 0 bases, 7 bases remained unmatched. Input material: PBMCs. This chain joins TRBV5-4 and TRBJ2-1, with 10 bases identical to TRBD1. The clonotype comes from a girl aged 2-10 years in good health and CMV-seronegative. The CDR3 reads CASSGDRTGGSYNEQFF. CDR3 sequence (DNA): TGTGCCAGCAGCGGAGACCGGACAGGGGGCTCCTACAATGAGCAGTTCTTC.